These 32 T cell receptor beta chains were sequenced from one sample in a study of CD8+CD57+ T cells in acquired aplastic anemia. According to the study, genomic DNA was the template for TCR beta VDJ and CDR3 profiling. Each CDR3 protein gets one entry after TCRdb re-called the reads with MiXCR. The profile shows about 190,000 distinct CDR3 sequences, roughly half of them singletons. The sequenced sample consisted of sorted CD4+, CD8+, or CD8+CD57+ T cells (not recorded which) from PBMCs. The receptors originated from a human donor in good health, serving as a control.

This clonotype was observed at least ten times. The chain has TRBV12-3 or TRBV12-4 and TRBJ2-5; weak D call: TRBD1 (6 bases). V lost 5 bases, J lost 2 bases, and 18 bases lay in between. The CDR3 length is 16 residues. This chain's CDR3 is CASSPAGRGLQETQYF. CDR3 in DNA: TGTGCCAGCAGTCCCGCAGGCAGGGGATTGCAAGAGACCCAGTACTTC.

The table lists this clonotype with a few counts. The gene calls are TRBV6-2 or TRBV6-3 and TRBJ1-1; TRBD1 agrees at 7 bases. V lost 5 bases and J lost 2; bases outside the gene matches: 5. The CDR3 loop spans 14 amino acids. Germline V gene sequence: CDR1 MNHEY, CDR2 SVGEGT. The CDR3 nucleotides read TGTGCCAGCAGTCCCGACAGGGTTAACACTGAAGCTTTCTTT. The encoded protein is CASSPDRVNTEAFF.

This clonotype was detected ten times or more. The rearrangement links TRBV4-2 to TRBJ1-4; 7 bases align to TRBD1. CDR1 LGHNA and CDR2 YNFKEQ come from the germline V gene. The CDR3 sequence is 16 residues long. Unmatched junction bases numbered 5, after V lost 2 bases and J lost 2 bases. CDR3 DNA sequence: TGTGCCAGCAGCCAAATAGGACAGGCTACTAATGAAAAACTGTTTTTT. It specifies CASSQIGQATNEKLFF.

CDR3 coding DNA: TGTGCCACCAGCAGAGATCGGGGTTACACAGATACGCAGTATTTT. This encodes CATSRDRGYTDTQYF. The chain carries TRBV15 and TRBJ2-3, with TRBD2 as a possible D gene (5 bases). V lost 0 bases and J 2 bases, leaving 9 bases between the germline ends. Germline V gives CDR1 LNHNV, CDR2 YYDKDF (reference sequence). The CDR3 sequence is 15 residues long.

This clonotype has a count of ten or more. V usage is TRBV5-1 and J usage is TRBJ2-3; D is uncertain. V shed 2 bases and J shed 0 bases, with 13 bases lying between them. From germline, CDR1 is SGHRS and CDR2 YFSETQ. This CDR3 comprises 16 residues. This CDR3 reads CASSLPTVPSTDTQYF. In DNA, the CDR3 is TGCGCCAGCAGCTTACCGACCGTCCCTAGCACAGATACGCAGTATTTT. Based on the CDR3 plus reference TRBV5-1 and TRBJ2-3, the full variable domain is KAGVTQTPRYLIKTRGQQVTLSCSPISGHRSVSWYQQTPGQGLQFLFEYFSETQRNKGNFPGRFSGRQFSNSRSEMNVSTLELGDSALYLCASSLPTVPSTDTQYFGPGTRLTVL.

In its sample, this clonotype was seen many times. This rearrangement joins TRBV19 to TRBJ1-6; 10 positions agree with TRBD1. CDR1 is LNHDA, CDR2 SQIVND, per germline (reference sequence). The CDR3 contains 16 residues. With 6 bases clipped from V and 8 bases from J, the junction kept 10 bases outside the gene matches. The CDR3, as DNA: TGTGCCAGTAGGACTGCCGGGACAGGGGTGGATTCACCCCTCCACTTT. Protein: CASRTAGTGVDSPLHF.

The genes are TRBV15 and TRBJ1-5; no reliable D call. CDR1 and CDR2 from the germline V gene are LNHNV and YYDKDF (reference sequence). CDR3 length equals 15 residues. V shed 3 bases and J shed 7 bases, with 16 bases lying between them. The chain's CDR3 is CATSSPTSSAQPQHF. CDR3 nucleotides: TGTGCCACCAGCAGTCCCACCTCCTCCGCCCAGCCCCAGCATTTT.

This clonotype appeared many times. This chain connects TRBV7-9 to TRBJ2-7; the D is unclear. This CDR3 spans 15 amino acids. V shed 1 base and J shed 0 bases, with 10 bases lying between them. Germline lookup yields CDR1 SEHNR and CDR2 FQNEAQ (reference sequence). The CDR3 protein is CASSLGVSSSYEQYF. CDR3 in DNA: TGTGCCAGCAGCTTAGGAGTCTCCTCCTCCTACGAGCAGTACTTC.

This clonotype was seen ten or more times. V gene TRBV20-1 combines with J gene TRBJ1-2; a possible D gene is TRBD1 (6 bases). The germline V and J ends were trimmed by 6 bases and 4 bases, with 24 bases remaining between them. Germline V gene sequence: CDR1 DFQATT, CDR2 SNEGSKA (reference sequence). The CDR3 totals 16 residues. CDR3 region: CSAPSINQGQGYGYTF. CDR3 bases: TGCAGTGCCCCTTCCATTAACCAGGGACAAGGCTATGGCTACACCTTC.

This chain connects TRBV5-6 to TRBJ2-2, with D uncertain. Germline V gene data show CDR1 as SGHDT and CDR2 as YYEEEE. Trimming took 2 bases from V and 4 from J, leaving 6 bases between them. The CDR3 contains 13 residues. The CDR3 DNA is TGTGCCAGCAGCTTAATACCCACCGGGGAGCTGTTTTTT. It is translated as CASSLIPTGELFF.

The chain employs TRBV20-1 and TRBJ1-2; D not resolved. Germline V gene sequence: CDR1 DFQATT, CDR2 SNEGSKA (reference sequence). This CDR3 is built from 14 residues. Trimming pared 1 base from V and 5 bases from J, leaving 14 bases between. The DNA for the CDR3 is TGCAGTGCTAGAGTAGCCGGGCAGCGGTATGGCTACACCTTC. Its translation is CSARVAGQRYGYTF.

To note about this clonotype: A read error is likely, as this CDR3 ends without the conserved phenylalanine or tryptophan. The chain carries TRBV6-1 and TRBJ2-6; tentative D call: TRBD2 (5 bases). The V gene lost 10 bases and the J gene lost 0 bases, with 13 bases spanning the gap. Per germline, CDR1 MNHNS and CDR2 SASEGT. The CDR3 is 15 amino acids. The CDR3 bases are TGTGCCACCATGGCGGGTTTCTCTGGGGCCAACGTCCTGACTCCA. Protein product: CATMAGFSGANVLTP.

This chain connects TRBV20-1 to TRBJ1-2, with D possibly matching TRBD1 (5 bases). CDR3 size: 12 residues. Germline values: CDR1 DFQATT, CDR2 SNEGSKA (reference sequence). The V and J ends lost 3 bases and 7 bases respectively, with 12 bases between them. The CDR3 DNA follows: TGCAGTGCTAGGGGGCGCGGGGCTGGCTACACCTTC. Residues: CSARGRGAGYTF.

This clonotype was counted many times. V usage is TRBV28 and J usage is TRBJ2-7; 8 nucleotides agree with TRBD1. The trim removed 4 bases at V and 3 bases at J, leaving 8 bases unmatched. CDR3 length: 15 residues. The germline gives CDR1 MDHEN, CDR2 SYDVKM. The DNA for the CDR3 is TGTGCCAGCAGTTCCTTGAGGGACAGGAACTACGAGCAGTACTTC. It encodes CASSSLRDRNYEQYF.

The chain employs TRBV7-2 and TRBJ2-7; D remains ambiguous. Per germline, CDR1 SGHTA and CDR2 FQGNSA. The CDR3 covers 17 residues. The ends were cut back, 3 bases at V and 0 bases at J, with 18 bases in the middle. CDR3 in amino acids: CASSFSHPSTSSYEQYF. As DNA, the CDR3 is TGTGCCAGCAGCTTCTCGCACCCTAGTACGAGCTCCTACGAGCAGTACTTC.

There are many counts of this clonotype. This chain joins TRBV5-1 and TRBJ1-3, with D unresolved. CDR1 is SGHRS, CDR2 YFSETQ, per germline. CDR3 size: 13 residues. V lost 1 base and J lost 4, with 6 bases in between. DNA of the CDR3: TGCGCCAGCAGCTTGTTACAGGGAAACACCATATATTTT. Residues: CASSLLQGNTIYF. Variable domain in full (rest from reference TRBV5-1 and TRBJ1-3): KAGVTQTPRYLIKTRGQQVTLSCSPISGHRSVSWYQQTPGQGLQFLFEYFSETQRNKGNFPGRFSGRQFSNSRSEMNVSTLELGDSALYLCASSLLQGNTIYFGEGSWLTVV.

A single count supports this clonotype. The chain recombines TRBV15 with TRBJ2-3; D call uncertain. This CDR3 has 14 amino acids. The V gene lost 3 bases and the J gene lost 0 bases, with 7 bases spanning the gap. From germline, CDR1 is LNHNV and CDR2 YYDKDF (reference sequence). The CDR3 loop is CATSSGDSTDTQYF. Here the CDR3 DNA reads TGTGCCACCAGCAGTGGGGATAGCACAGATACGCAGTATTTT.

CDR3 bases: TGTGCCACCAGTGATCAGGGTTCCAAAAACATTCAGTACTTC. Its translation: CATSDQGSKNIQYF. The chain uses TRBV24-1 and TRBJ2-4; D perhaps matches TRBD1 (5 bases). Germline V gene sequence: CDR1 KGHDR, CDR2 SFDVKD. This CDR3 comprises 14 residues. Deletions cut 3 bases from V and 2 bases from J, with 7 bases between.

V is TRBV5-6 and J is TRBJ1-6, with D unresolved. The CDR3 covers 18 residues. V lost 0 bases and J 0 bases, leaving 13 bases between the germline ends. The germline V gene has CDR1 SGHDT and CDR2 YYEEEE. The CDR3 region has the DNA TGTGCCAGCAGCTTGGCCTTCGGAACGAGCTCCTATAATTCACCCCTCCACTTT. This sequence encodes CASSLAFGTSSYNSPLHF.

This clonotype showed up just a few times. J is TRBJ2-7 and V is TRBV14; the match to TRBD1 covers 8 bases. This CDR3 has 13 residues. V lost 4 bases to trimming and J lost 6 bases; unmatched junction nucleotides: 5. The germline gives CDR1 SGHDN, CDR2 FVKESK. CDR3 bases: TGTGCCAGCAGCCCGGCAGGGGGCGTCGAGCAGTACTTC. Translated, it gives CASSPAGGVEQYF.

Ten or more counts support this clonotype. The chain combines TRBV6-4 with TRBJ1-5; 7 bases line up with TRBD1. This CDR3 has 19 residues. The germline gives CDR1 MRHNA, CDR2 SNTAGT. Trimming removed 6 bases from V and 3 bases from J; junction bases left unmatched: 20. The CDR3 region is CASSDKSFGTAADNQPQHF. For the CDR3, the DNA is TGTGCCAGCAGCGACAAGAGCTTCGGGACAGCAGCCGACAATCAGCCCCAGCATTTT.

The rearrangement uses TRBV10-3 and TRBJ1-2; D possibly corresponds to TRBD1 (5 bases). The CDR3 loop spans 14 amino acids. The germline V gene encodes CDR1 ENHRY and CDR2 SYGVKD. V was trimmed by 5 bases and J by 8 bases, leaving 18 bases between them. CDR3 protein: CAISSRGVMGGYTF. CDR3 nucleotide sequence: TGTGCCATCAGTTCCCGGGGGGTGATGGGCGGCTACACCTTC.

The V and J genes are TRBV2 and TRBJ1-2; 9 bases agree with TRBD1. Germline V CDR1 and CDR2: SNHLY, FYNNEI. Trimming removed 6 bases from V and 3 bases from J; junction bases left unmatched: 5. The CDR3 length is 14 residues. CDR3 coding DNA: TGTGCCAGCAGCAAGGGACAGGGACACTATGGCTACACCTTC. Translated: CASSKGQGHYGYTF. Using reference TRBV2 and TRBJ1-2 for the parts outside the CDR3, the full variable domain is EPEVTQTPSHQVTQMGQEVILRCVPISNHLYFYWYRQILGQKVEFLVSFYNNEISEKSEIFDDQFSVERPDGSNFTLKIRSTKLEDSAMYFCASSKGQGHYGYTFGSGTRLTVV.

To note about this clonotype: An end of the junction does not agree with germline; a read error may underlie this. This chain uses TRBV24-1 with TRBJ1-2; D unclear. Germline V gene data show CDR1 as KGHDR and CDR2 as SFDVKD. CDR3 length: 10 residues. DNA for the CDR3: TGTGCCACCATTTTGGGTGGCCACACCTTC. Translation: CATILGGHTF.

This clonotype was recorded many times. J is TRBJ1-1 and V is TRBV11-1, with no clear D. V dropped 1 base and J dropped 1 base, with 10 bases sitting between them. CDR1 is SGHAT, CDR2 FQDESV, per germline (reference sequence). The CDR3 extends over 15 amino acids. The CDR3 DNA sequence: TGTGCCAGCAGCTTAGTGGGGTACCCGAACACTGAAGCTTTCTTT. This codes for CASSLVGYPNTEAFF.

The chain carries TRBV19 and TRBJ2-7, with D perhaps TRBD1 or TRBD2 (5 bases each). Germline-derived CDR1 and CDR2 are LNHDA and SQIVND (reference sequence). The CDR3 is 13 amino acids. Trimming removed 4 bases from V and 2 bases from J, with 9 bases in between. The CDR3 loop is CASSRDGAYEQYF. Written as DNA, the CDR3 is TGTGCCAGTAGTAGGGACGGAGCCTACGAGCAGTACTTC. The variable domain in full, with the rest retrieved from reference TRBV19 and TRBJ2-7, is DGGITQSPKYLFRKEGQNVTLSCEQNLNHDAMYWYRQDPGQGLRLIYYSQIVNDFQKGDIAEGYSVSREKKESFPLTVTSAQKNPTAFYLCASSRDGAYEQYFGPGTRLTVT.

Many counts were recorded for this clonotype. V is TRBV9 and J is TRBJ1-3; a possible D gene is TRBD1 (6 bases). CDR3 length equals 16 residues. V was trimmed by 0 bases and J by 3 bases, leaving 13 bases between them. Germline CDR1 and CDR2: SGDLS and YYNGEE. In nucleotides, the CDR3 is TGTGCCAGCAGCGTAGAATCCAGGGGAGGTGGAAACACCATATATTTT. It translates to CASSVESRGGGNTIYF.

The chain carries TRBV20-1 and TRBJ2-5; tentative D call: TRBD2 (6 bases). The CDR3 consists of 13 residues. Germline V gene data show CDR1 as DFQATT and CDR2 as SNEGSKA (reference sequence). Trimming removed 0 bases at V and 4 bases at J, with 9 bases between. Written as DNA, the CDR3 is TGCAGTGCTAGAGAACTAGCTGGAGAGACCCAGTACTTC. Its translation is CSARELAGETQYF.

The J gene is TRBJ1-1, the V gene TRBV6-5; no definite D call. Germline lookup yields CDR1 MNHEY and CDR2 SVGAGI. The CDR3 contains 13 residues. Trimming took 0 bases from V and 0 from J, leaving 2 bases between them. CDR3 nucleotides: TGTGCCAGCAGTTACTCCGTGAACACTGAAGCTTTCTTT. Its translation is CASSYSVNTEAFF.

The chain recombines TRBV11-3 with TRBJ2-3, with 8 bases lining up with TRBD1. This CDR3 contains 19 residues. V shed 5 bases, J shed 2 bases, and the junction held 18 bases outside the gene matches. Germline CDR1 SGHNT, CDR2 YENEEA. CDR3 residues: CASSQPTGTGSLLTDTQYF. The CDR3 DNA is TGTGCCAGCAGCCAACCCACCGGGACAGGTAGTTTACTCACAGATACGCAGTATTTT.

A remark on this clonotype: No DNA is shown, since the ends of the CDR3 on it are uncertain; the CDR3 is the one TCRdb lists. The rearrangement joins TRBV7-6 to TRBJ2-2. The CDR3 spans 21 amino acids, including both terminal residues. Per the germline V gene, CDR1 is SGHVS and CDR2 is FNYEAQ. The CDR3 sequence: CASSIYLCSVTRMGYTGELFF.

As to this clonotype: An end of the junction differs from the germline gene, which may be a read error. This chain uses TRBV2 with TRBJ1-1; D gene uncertain. CDR3 size: 12 residues. The germline gives CDR1 SNHLY, CDR2 FYNNEI. In DNA form, the CDR3 reads TGTACCAGCAGTGAAGTGAACACTGAAGCTTTCTTT. Amino acid sequence: CTSSEVNTEAFF. Combining the CDR3 with reference TRBV2 and TRBJ1-1 gives the whole variable domain EPEVTQTPSHQVTQMGQEVILRCVPISNHLYFYWYRQILGQKVEFLVSFYNNEISEKSEIFDDQFSVERPDGSNFTLKIRSTKLEDSAMYFCTSSEVNTEAFFGQGTRLTVV.